This is a list of T cell receptor beta chains from one sample in a study of shared clonotypes between healthy human individuals. This table comes from immunoSEQ multiplex PCR, and its TCRdb copy is limited to in-frame clones, with some not included. The table includes about 590,000 clones, over 95% detected once. The sample was naive CD8+ T cells sorted from blood. These receptors all stem from a woman under 40 in good health. CDR3s include the opening cysteine and the closing phenylalanine or tryptophan. Each record gives: J gene, clone size, V gene, D gene, CDR3 DNA, CDR3 protein. D genes are given only for firm matches. Rows give clone size only sometimes, using once, few, many, or a class for an expanded clone.

>TRBJ2-7|-|TRBV4-1|TRBD2
TGCGCCAGCAGCCCAACGGGGGAGGGCTCCTACGAGCAGTACTTC
CASSPTGEGSYEQYF
>TRBJ2-2|-|TRBV6-6|-
TGTGCCAGCAGCAGCACCGGGACGGGGGTGGACGGGGAGCTGTTTTTT
CASSSTGTGVDGELFF
>TRBJ1-1|-|TRBV27|-
TGTGCCAGCAGTTTCGAATGGAACACTGAAGCTTTCTTT
CASSFEWNTEAFF
>TRBJ2-3|-|TRBV27|-
TGTGCCAGCAGTTTAGGCCTAGCGACAGATACGCAGTATTTT
CASSLGLATDTQYF
>TRBJ1-6|-|TRBV6-9|-
TGTGCCAGCAGCCGACCGACAGCCAACCTCCACTTT
CASSRPTANLHF
>TRBJ2-7|-|TRBV4-1|-
TGCGCCAGCAGCCAGAGGACTGCTTACGAGCAGTACTTC
CASSQRTAYEQYF
>TRBJ1-6|-|TRBV27|-
TGTGCCAGCAGTTCGACGTTTTATAATTCACCCCTCCACTTT
CASSSTFYNSPLHF
>TRBJ2-1|-|TRBV7-8|TRBD2
TGTGCCAGCAGCTTATCGGCTAGCGGATGGGAGCAGTTCTTC
CASSLSASGWEQFF
>TRBJ2-1|-|TRBV7-7|TRBD2
TGTGCCAGCAGCCGCGGGACTAGCGCTTACAATGAGCAGTTCTTC
CASSRGTSAYNEQFF
>TRBJ2-2|-|TRBV6-5|TRBD2
TGTGCCAGCAGTTCCCGGGGCGGGAGAAACACCGGGGAGCTGTTTTTT
CASSSRGGRNTGELFF
>TRBJ1-2|once|TRBV23-1|-
TGCGCCAGCAGTCGGGAGGTACAGTCCTCTGGCTACACCTTC
CASSREVQSSGYTF
>TRBJ1-2|-|TRBV4-2|-
TGTGCCAGCAGCCTGGACCTGGGGGTCGGGGGCTACACCTTC
CASSLDLGVGGYTF
>TRBJ2-7|-|TRBV27|-
TGTGCCAGCAGCCAAGCTCCCAGCTACGAGCAGTACTTC
CASSQAPSYEQYF
>TRBJ1-5|few|TRBV4-1|-
TGCGCCAGCAGCCAGACGCATAGCAATCAGCCCCAGCATTTT
CASSQTHSNQPQHF
>TRBJ2-6|-|TRBV27|-
TGTGCCAGCACCCCCGGTTTCCGGGTATCTGGGGCCAACGTCCTGACTTTC
CASTPGFRVSGANVLTF
>TRBJ2-7|-|TRBV7-9|TRBD1
TGTGCCAGCAGCCCAGGGACAGGGGCCACCTACGAGCAGTACTTC
CASSPGTGATYEQYF
>TRBJ2-7|-|TRBV27|-
TGTGCCAGCGGGCTTTGGGAGGAGCAGTACTTC
CASGLWEEQYF
>TRBJ2-7|-|TRBV20-1|-
TGCAGTGCATACAAACTCCGCGAGCAGTACTTC
CSAYKLREQYF
>TRBJ1-5|-|TRBV5-6|-
TGTGCCAGCAGCTTGTCCGGGAATCAGCCCCAGCATTTT
CASSLSGNQPQHF
>TRBJ2-2|-|TRBV5-4|TRBD2
TGTGCCAGCAGCTTGGCAAGGACTAGCCCCGGGGAGCTGTTTTTT
CASSLARTSPGELFF
>TRBJ2-5|-|TRBV7-2|TRBD2
TGTGCCAGCAGCATAACTAGCGGGCGATACAAAAGTCAAGAGACCCAGTACTTC
CASSITSGRYKSQETQYF
>TRBJ1-5|-|TRBV27|-
TGTGCCAGCAGTTTGCCAGGCCCCAATCAGCCCCAGCATTTT
CASSLPGPNQPQHF
>TRBJ1-4|few|TRBV23-1|TRBD1
TGCGCCAGCATCCAAGGGGGCGTAGATGAAAAACTGTTTTTT
CASIQGGVDEKLFF
>TRBJ2-3|-|TRBV28|-
TGTGCCAGCAGTTTCGTGACAGATACGCAGTATTTT
CASSFVTDTQYF
>TRBJ2-5|-|TRBV4-1|TRBD1
TGCGCCAGCAGCCAAGACTGGCAGGGGGTAGCTGAGACCCAGTACTTC
CASSQDWQGVAETQYF
>TRBJ1-1|-|TRBV7-9|TRBD1
TGTGCCAGCAGCTTGGGTCAGGGGGATAACACTGAAGCTTTCTTT
CASSLGQGDNTEAFF
>TRBJ2-7|-|TRBV30|TRBD1
TGTGCCTGGAGTGTTTCACTGGCCGGGACAGGGTTGTACGAGCAGTACTTC
CAWSVSLAGTGLYEQYF
>TRBJ2-3|-|TRBV7-2|-
TGTGCCAGCAGCTTCGGGTCTAGCGGCACAGATACGCAGTATTTT
CASSFGSSGTDTQYF
>TRBJ2-7|-|TRBV28|-
TGTGCCAGCAGTTTATGGGACAGCTTGAGCTCCTACGAGCAGTACTTC
CASSLWDSLSSYEQYF
>TRBJ2-6|-|TRBV27|-
TGTGCCAGCAGTATTATCGGTCGGGGGACTGGGGCCAACGTCCTGACTTTC
CASSIIGRGTGANVLTF
>TRBJ1-1|-|TRBV2|-
TGTGCCAGCAGTGAAAGTAAGGGCTCTAGCACTGAAGCTTTCTTT
CASSESKGSSTEAFF
>TRBJ1-1|-|TRBV2|-
TGTGCCAGCAGTGTTTGGAGGCCCGGGGACACTGAAGCTTTCTTT
CASSVWRPGDTEAFF
>TRBJ1-5|-|TRBV4-1|-
TGCGCCAGCAGCCAAGACTTAGGAGAATTTGGTCAGCCCCAGCATTTT
CASSQDLGEFGQPQHF
>TRBJ2-5|-|TRBV19|TRBD1
TGTGCCAGTACCGCGATAGGGGGCTCGGGAGAGACCCAGTACTTC
CASTAIGGSGETQYF
>TRBJ2-1|-|TRBV13|TRBD1
TGTGCCAGCAGCTCCGGGACAGGTAACAATGAGCAGTTCTTC
CASSSGTGNNEQFF
>TRBJ2-3|-|TRBV7-9|TRBD2
TGTGCCAGCAGCTTAGCTAGAGCGGGAGGGCCAATTGATACGCAGTATTTT
CASSLARAGGPIDTQYF
>TRBJ2-1|-|TRBV19|-
TGTGCCAGTAGTGATAGAGGGGTTTACAATGAGCAGTTCTTC
CASSDRGVYNEQFF
>TRBJ2-2|-|TRBV4-1|TRBD2
TGCGCCAGCAGCCCCCTAGGAGCGGGAGCCCCGGAGGGGGAGCTGTTTTTT
CASSPLGAGAPEGELFF
>TRBJ2-2|-|TRBV6-1|-
TGTGCCAGCAGTGAATGGTTTGGGGGAGTCACCGGGGAGCTGTTTTTT
CASSEWFGGVTGELFF
>TRBJ2-3|-|TRBV7-9|-
TGTGCCAGCTGGCCGGGGGGCACAGATACGCAGTATTTT
CASWPGGTDTQYF
>TRBJ2-3|-|TRBV11-2|TRBD1
TGTGCCAGCAGCATCTTACAGGGGGCCGCAGATACGCAGTATTTT
CASSILQGAADTQYF
>TRBJ1-3|once|TRBV2|-
TGTGCCAGCAGGGGGGGAGACACCATATATTTT
CASRGGDTIYF
>TRBJ2-3|-|TRBV4-1|TRBD2
TGCGCCAGCAGCCACCCCCAGAGCGGGGCCGGTAGCACAGATACGCAGTATTTT
CASSHPQSGAGSTDTQYF
>TRBJ2-7|-|TRBV27|-
TGTGCCAGCAGCTGGGGACCGGTAACCTACGAGCAGTACTTC
CASSWGPVTYEQYF